This T cell receptor beta chain was recorded in a study of cytomegalovirus exposure and HLA in healthy donors. Whole-study results and caveats: Reported results showed that the classifier diagnosed cytomegalovirus status with high specificity and sensitivity.

PCR amplification relied on 60 Vbeta primers (plus 13 Jbeta primers). Sequencing was performed with immunoSEQ multiplex PCR; in TCRdb, only in-frame clones are kept and a portion is missing. The sample comprises roughly 95,000 clones, roughly four fifths of which are singletons, and roughly 3.4% rests with the top ten. A word on this clone: The antigen remains undetermined.

The TCR sequence derives from a man aged 25-45 years in good health and CMV-seropositive. Sequencing used PBMCs.

CDR3: CASSVGSSGVSYEKLFF. The DNA of the CDR3 is TGTGCCAGCAGCGTAGGCTCGTCGGGGGTCAGCTATGAAAAACTGTTTTTT. The gene calls are TRBV9 and TRBJ1-4, with D perhaps TRBD1 (5 bases). This CDR3 has 17 residues. V was trimmed by 0 bases and J by 6 bases, leaving 18 bases between them. Germline CDR1 is SGDLS and CDR2 is YYNGEE.